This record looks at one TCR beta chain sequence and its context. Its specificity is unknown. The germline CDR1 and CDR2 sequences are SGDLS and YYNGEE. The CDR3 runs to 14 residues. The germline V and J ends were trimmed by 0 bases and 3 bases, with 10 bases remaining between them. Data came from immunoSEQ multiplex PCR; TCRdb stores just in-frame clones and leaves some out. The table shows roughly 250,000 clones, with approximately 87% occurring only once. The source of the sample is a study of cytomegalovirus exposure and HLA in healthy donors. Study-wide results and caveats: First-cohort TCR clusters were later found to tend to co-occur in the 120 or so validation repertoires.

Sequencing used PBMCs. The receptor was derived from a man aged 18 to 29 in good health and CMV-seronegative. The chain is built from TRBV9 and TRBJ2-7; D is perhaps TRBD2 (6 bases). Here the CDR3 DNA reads TGTGCCAGCAGCGTAGCCGGGGGAAACTACGAGCAGTACTTC. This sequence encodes CASSVAGGNYEQYF.